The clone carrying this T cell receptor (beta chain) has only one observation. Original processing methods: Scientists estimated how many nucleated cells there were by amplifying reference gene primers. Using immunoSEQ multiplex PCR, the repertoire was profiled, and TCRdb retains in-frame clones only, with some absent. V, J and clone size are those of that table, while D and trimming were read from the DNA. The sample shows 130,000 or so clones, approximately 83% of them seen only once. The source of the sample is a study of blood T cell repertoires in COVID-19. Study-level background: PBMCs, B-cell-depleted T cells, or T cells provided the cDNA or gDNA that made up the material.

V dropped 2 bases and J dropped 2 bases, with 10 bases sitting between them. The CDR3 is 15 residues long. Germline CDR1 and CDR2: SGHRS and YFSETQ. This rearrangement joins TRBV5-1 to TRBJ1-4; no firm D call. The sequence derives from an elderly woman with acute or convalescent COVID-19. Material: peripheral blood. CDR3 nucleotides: TGCGCCAGCAGCTTCCGGGTACCCACTAATGAAAAACTGTTTTTT. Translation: CASSFRVPTNEKLFF.